This TCR beta chain stems from a study of cytomegalovirus exposure and HLA in healthy donors. General observations from the study: Later analysis demonstrated an association between a missense DCLRE1C variant and TCR beta V- and J-gene trimming.

Notes on this clone: The antigen remains unidentified.

V shed 0 bases, J shed 4 bases, and the junction held 9 bases outside the gene matches. Germline assignment: CDR1 LGHNA and CDR2 YNFKEQ. The CDR3 is 16 amino acids. PCR used 60 Vbeta primers and 13 Jbeta primers. Some clones are missing from TCRdb's copy, which holds only in-frame ones; the method was immunoSEQ multiplex PCR. The sample has about 200,000 clones, more than 65% seen once. Sequences were obtained from PBMCs. This TCR came from a girl under 18 in good health and CMV-seropositive. This rearrangement joins TRBV4-2 to TRBJ2-7; 7 bases are shared with TRBD2. CDR3 coding DNA: TGTGCCAGCAGCCAAGATCTTCTGGGCGGGGGTTACGAGCAGTACTTC. It specifies CASSQDLLGGGYEQYF.